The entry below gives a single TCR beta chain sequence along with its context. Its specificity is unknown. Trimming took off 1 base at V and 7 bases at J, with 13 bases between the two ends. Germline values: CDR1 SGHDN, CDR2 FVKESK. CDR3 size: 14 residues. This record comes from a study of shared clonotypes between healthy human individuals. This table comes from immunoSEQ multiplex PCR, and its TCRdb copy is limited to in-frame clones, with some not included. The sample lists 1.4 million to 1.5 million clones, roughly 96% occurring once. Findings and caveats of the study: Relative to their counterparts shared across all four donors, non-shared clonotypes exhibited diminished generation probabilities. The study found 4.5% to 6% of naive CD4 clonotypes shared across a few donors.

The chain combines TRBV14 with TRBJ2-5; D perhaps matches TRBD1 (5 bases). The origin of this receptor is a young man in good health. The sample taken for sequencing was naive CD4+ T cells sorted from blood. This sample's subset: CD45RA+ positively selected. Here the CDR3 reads CASSQVLGAATQYF. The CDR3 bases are TGTGCCAGCAGCCAAGTCCTAGGGGCGGCGACCCAGTACTTC.